This T cell receptor (beta chain) was identified in a study of shared clonotypes between healthy human individuals. V lost 2 bases, J lost 7 bases, and 9 bases lay in between. Germline V CDR1 and CDR2: KGHSH, LQKENI. CDR3 size: 12 residues. The assay was immunoSEQ multiplex PCR, and TCRdb's table has in-frame clones only and misses some. The sample lists fewer than 1.8 million clones, about 98.5% occurring once. The chain joins TRBV18 to TRBJ2-7; tentatively, D is TRBD1 (5 bases). This sequence was found in a man in his thirties or forties in good health. Specimen: naive CD4+ T cells sorted from blood. Subset defined: CD45RA+ positively selected. The CDR3 nucleotides are TGTGCCAGCTCACCAAACCAGGGAGAGCAGTACTTC. Translated, it gives CASSPNQGEQYF.